What follows describes a single T cell receptor (beta chain). The antigen is unknown. This clone may be a read error of a much larger clone one base away. The CDR3 is 19 residues long. CDR1 and CDR2 from the germline V gene are SGHAT and FQDESV (reference sequence). The sample belongs to a study of regulatory T cells in long-lasting Graves disease. Arm-PCR of CDR3 regions and iRepertoire HTBI primers were used to build TCR beta libraries. TCRdb re-analysed the multiplex PCR reads in MiXCR, keeping a single row per CDR3 protein. The sample contains 600,000 to 800,000 distinct CDR3 sequences, roughly 30% of which appear only once. Study outcomes and limitations: Limited sample numbers may have lowered accuracy. There were preferences for TRBV28, TRBJ1-2 and TRBJ2-5 in persistent disease.

Described time point: persistent/refractory GD, antithyroid drugs over 5 years with positive TRAb. RNA extracted from PBMCs served as the sequencing template. Specimen: peripheral blood mononuclear cells (PBMCs), collected when the disease was refractory, from a patient treated with antithyroid drugs. The TCR sequence derives from a female donor with Graves disease. This chain uses TRBV11-1 with TRBJ2-6; TRBD1 matches at 9 bases. As DNA, the CDR3 is TGTGCCAGCGGCTTACCTAGGACAGGGGAAAACTTAGGGGCCAACGTCCTGACTTTC. This gives the protein CASGLPRTGENLGANVLTF.